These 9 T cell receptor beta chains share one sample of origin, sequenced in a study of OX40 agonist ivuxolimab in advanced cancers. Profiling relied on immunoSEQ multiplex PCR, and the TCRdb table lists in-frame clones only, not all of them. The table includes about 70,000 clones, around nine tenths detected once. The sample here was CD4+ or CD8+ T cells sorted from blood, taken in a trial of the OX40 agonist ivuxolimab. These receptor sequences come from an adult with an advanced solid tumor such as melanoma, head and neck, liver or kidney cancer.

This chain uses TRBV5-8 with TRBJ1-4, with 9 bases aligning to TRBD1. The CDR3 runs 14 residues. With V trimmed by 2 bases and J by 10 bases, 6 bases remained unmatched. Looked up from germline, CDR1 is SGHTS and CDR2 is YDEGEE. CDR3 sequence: CASSFVQGAGKLFF. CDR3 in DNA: TGTGCCAGCAGCTTCGTACAGGGGGCCGGAAAACTGTTTTTT. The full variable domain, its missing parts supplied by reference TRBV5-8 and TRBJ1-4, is EAGVTQSPTHLIKTRGQQATLRCSPISGHTSVYWYQQALGLGLQFLLWYDEGEERNRGNFPPRFSGRQFPNYSSELNVNALELEDSALYLCASSFVQGAGKLFFGSGTQLSVL.

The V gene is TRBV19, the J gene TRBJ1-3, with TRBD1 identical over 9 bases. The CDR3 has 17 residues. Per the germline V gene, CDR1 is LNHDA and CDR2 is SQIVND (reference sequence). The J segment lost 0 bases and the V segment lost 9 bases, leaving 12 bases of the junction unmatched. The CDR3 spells CASGTGGAGTSGNTIYF. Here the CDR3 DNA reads TGTGCCAGCGGAACAGGGGGCGCGGGGACCTCTGGAAACACCATATATTTT. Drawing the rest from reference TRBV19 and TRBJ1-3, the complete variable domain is DGGITQSPKYLFRKEGQNVTLSCEQNLNHDAMYWYRQDPGQGLRLIYYSQIVNDFQKGDIAEGYSVSREKKESFPLTVTSAQKNPTAFYLCASGTGGAGTSGNTIYFGEGSWLTVV.

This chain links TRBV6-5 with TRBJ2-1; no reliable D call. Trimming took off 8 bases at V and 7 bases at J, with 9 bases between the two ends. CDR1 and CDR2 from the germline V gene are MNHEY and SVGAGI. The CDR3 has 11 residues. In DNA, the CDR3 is TGTGCCAGCTGTCGGTTTAATGAGCAGTTCTTC. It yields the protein CASCRFNEQFF.

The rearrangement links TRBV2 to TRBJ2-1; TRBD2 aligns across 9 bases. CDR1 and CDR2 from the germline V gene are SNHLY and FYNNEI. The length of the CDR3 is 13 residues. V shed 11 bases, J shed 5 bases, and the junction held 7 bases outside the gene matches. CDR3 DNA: TGTGCCGGCGGACTAGCGCCGGACAATGAGCAGTTCTTC. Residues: CAGGLAPDNEQFF.

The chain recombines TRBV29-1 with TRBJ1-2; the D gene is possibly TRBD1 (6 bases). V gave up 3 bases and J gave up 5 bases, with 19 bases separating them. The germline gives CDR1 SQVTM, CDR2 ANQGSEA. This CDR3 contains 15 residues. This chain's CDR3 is CSVEARDTKGYGYTF. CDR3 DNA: TGCAGCGTTGAGGCCCGGGACACAAAAGGTTATGGCTACACCTTC.

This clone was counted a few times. The CDR3 nucleotides are TGTGCCAGCCGATCCCCCAGCGGGAGTTACGAGCAGTACTTC. It codes for CASRSPSGSYEQYF. J is TRBJ2-7 and V is TRBV5-4; TRBD2 matches at 8 bases. The germline V gene has CDR1 SGHNT and CDR2 YYREEE (reference sequence). V was pared by 7 bases and J by 4 bases, with 10 bases of the junction left unmatched. The CDR3 has 14 amino acids.

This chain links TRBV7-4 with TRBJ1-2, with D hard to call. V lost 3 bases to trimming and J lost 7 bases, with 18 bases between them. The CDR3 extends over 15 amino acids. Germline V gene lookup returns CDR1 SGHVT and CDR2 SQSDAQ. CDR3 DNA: TGTGCCAGCAGCTTCCCATGGTTTGAGGTTTTTGGCTACACCTTC. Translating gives CASSFPWFEVFGYTF.

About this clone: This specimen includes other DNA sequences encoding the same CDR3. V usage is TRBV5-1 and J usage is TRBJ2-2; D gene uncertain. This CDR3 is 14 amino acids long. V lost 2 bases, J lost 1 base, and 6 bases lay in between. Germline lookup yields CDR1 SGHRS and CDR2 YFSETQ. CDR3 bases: TGCGCCAGCAGCTTAGGTCAGAACACCGGGGAGCTGTTTTTT. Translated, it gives CASSLGQNTGELFF.

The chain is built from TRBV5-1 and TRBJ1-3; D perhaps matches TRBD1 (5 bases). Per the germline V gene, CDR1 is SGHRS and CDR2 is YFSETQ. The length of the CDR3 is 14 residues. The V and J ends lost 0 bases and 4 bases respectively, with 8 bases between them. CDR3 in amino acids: CASSLDGDGNTIYF. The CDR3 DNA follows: TGCGCCAGCAGCTTGGACGGGGACGGAAACACCATATATTTT.